The 23 T cell receptor beta chains given below trace back to one sample, sequenced in a study of blood T cells in healthy people across ages. It was with a sample-barcoded 5' primer and a J-beta primer mix that a second PCR of about 6 to 11 cycles was run. Using its own MiXCR run on the 5' RACE reads, TCRdb lists one record per CDR3 protein. The table has hundreds of thousands of distinct CDR3 sequences, under 45% seen once. Sequences were obtained from blood. The receptors shown here come from a man in his sixties in good health.

The CDR3 spells CASSLAGQVDGYTF. CDR3 DNA sequence: TGCGCCAGCAGCTTGGCGGGACAGGTCGATGGCTACACCTTC. The chain carries TRBV5-1 and TRBJ1-2, with 8 bases identical to TRBD1. This CDR3 is 14 amino acids long. J lost 6 bases, V lost 0 bases, and 4 bases had no gene match. The germline V gene encodes CDR1 SGHRS and CDR2 YFSETQ. The full variable domain, with the rest looked up from reference TRBV5-1 and TRBJ1-2, is KAGVTQTPRYLIKTRGQQVTLSCSPISGHRSVSWYQQTPGQGLQFLFEYFSETQRNKGNFPGRFSGRQFSNSRSEMNVSTLELGDSALYLCASSLAGQVDGYTFGSGTRLTVV.

The chain recombines TRBV5-1 with TRBJ2-3; TRBD1 is a possible D gene (6 bases). V lost 5 bases and J 0 bases, leaving 10 bases between the germline ends. The CDR3 contains 14 residues. Germline values: CDR1 SGHRS, CDR2 YFSETQ. In DNA form, the CDR3 reads TGCGCCAGCAGAGGACAGCTTAGCACAGATACGCAGTATTTT. Encoded protein: CASRGQLSTDTQYF.

The chain joins TRBV20-1 to TRBJ2-7; TRBD1 is a possible D gene (6 bases). V was cut by 0 bases and J by 0 bases, with 15 bases left in between. Germline V gene data show CDR1 as DFQATT and CDR2 as SNEGSKA (reference sequence). There are 16 residues in the CDR3. CDR3 sequence: CSARDWGHRSSYEQYF. The CDR3 DNA follows: TGCAGTGCTAGAGATTGGGGACATCGGAGCTCCTACGAGCAGTACTTC.

The rearrangement links TRBV6-5 to TRBJ2-5; a weak D match, TRBD1 (5 bases). The CDR3 contains 14 residues. CDR1 is MNHEY and CDR2 is SVGAGI in the germline V gene. Trimming removed 2 bases at V and 4 bases at J, with 11 bases between. CDR3 nucleotides: TGTGCCAGCAGTTACGTCAAGGGGCCAGAGACCCAGTACTTC. This codes for CASSYVKGPETQYF.

The rearrangement uses TRBV29-1 and TRBJ2-3; maybe TRBD2 (6 bases). With 6 bases removed from V and 2 bases from J, the gap between germline ends came to 15 bases. The CDR3 length is 14 residues. The germline V gene has CDR1 SQVTM and CDR2 ANQGSEA. The CDR3 here is CSVTFGGDTDTQYF. In nucleotides, the CDR3 is TGCAGCGTCACTTTCGGGGGAGACACAGATACGCAGTATTTT.

The rearrangement links TRBV2 to TRBJ2-3, with D possibly being TRBD1 (6 bases). The CDR3 runs 14 residues. Germline V CDR1 and CDR2: SNHLY, FYNNEI. Deletions cut 3 bases from V and 4 bases from J, with 11 bases between. The CDR3 nucleotides are TGTGCCAGCAGTGAGAAGGGGGTCGCAGATACGCAGTATTTT. Encoded protein: CASSEKGVADTQYF.

As for this clonotype: Germline and junction disagree at one end, which may indicate a read error. This chain joins TRBV28 and TRBJ2-5, with TRBD1 identical over 12 bases. This CDR3 region has 13 residues. The germline V gene has CDR1 MDHEN and CDR2 SYDVKM. The CDR3 protein is CASRGQGAREQYF. CDR3 DNA: TGTGCCAGCAGGGGACAGGGGGCACGCGAGCAGTACTTT. The full variable domain, its missing parts supplied by reference TRBV28 and TRBJ2-5, is DVKVTQSSRYLVKRTGEKVFLECVQDMDHENMFWYRQDPGLGLRLIYFSYDVKMKEKGDIPEGYSVSREKKERFSLILESASTNQTSMYLCASRGQGAREQYFGPGTRLLVL.

This clonotype was found many times. This sequence joins TRBV11-2 and TRBJ2-7; tentatively, D is TRBD1 or TRBD2 (5 bases each). The CDR3 loop spans 15 amino acids. The germline gives CDR1 SGHAT, CDR2 FQNNGV. V lost 5 bases, J lost 2 bases, and 16 bases lay in between. DNA for the CDR3: TGTGCCAGCAGCGCGGGCCGTGGGGGTACCTACGAGCAGTACTTC. It yields the protein CASSAGRGGTYEQYF.

The CDR3 nucleotides are TGTGCCATCAGTGGGACAGGGACTATTTACGAGCAGTACTTC. It yields the protein CAISGTGTIYEQYF. The chain recombines TRBV10-3 with TRBJ2-7; D may be TRBD1 (8 bases). The CDR3 contains 14 residues. V was shortened by 4 bases and J by 4 bases, with 14 bases between the two germline ends. Germline loops: CDR1 ENHRY, CDR2 SYGVKD.

This chain uses TRBV6-1 with TRBJ2-5; D is possibly TRBD1 (5 bases). Trimming cost V 1 base and J 6 bases, with 12 bases left between them. CDR1 is MNHNS and CDR2 is SASEGT in the germline V gene. The CDR3 contains 14 residues. The CDR3 here is CASSEEQARQTQYF. The CDR3 DNA reads TGTGCCAGCAGTGAAGAACAGGCTAGGCAGACCCAGTACTTC.

This clonotype was counted a few times. The chain links TRBV28 to TRBJ2-1; D perhaps matches TRBD2 (6 bases). The CDR3 spans 14 residues. V lost 5 bases, J lost 3 bases, and 11 bases lay in between. Germline assignment: CDR1 MDHEN and CDR2 SYDVKM. CDR3 protein: CASSGGRYYNEQFF. The CDR3 DNA is TGTGCCAGCAGTGGGGGGAGATACTACAATGAGCAGTTCTTC.

This clonotype was counted only a few times. The V and J genes are TRBV10-3 and TRBJ2-7; D gene uncertain. The CDR3 totals 13 residues. CDR1 and CDR2 from the germline V gene are ENHRY and SYGVKD. With 0 bases removed from V and 4 bases from J, the gap between germline ends came to 7 bases. The CDR3 DNA follows: TGTGCCATCAGTGAGTCTATTGAGTACGAGCAGTACTTC. It is translated as CAISESIEYEQYF.

Note on this clonotype: The junction shows a germline mismatch at one end, possibly a read error. The chain uses TRBV25-1 and TRBJ1-1, with D hard to call. CDR1 MGHDK and CDR2 SYGVNS come from the germline V gene. The CDR3 length is 13 residues. The CDR3 sequence: CASSEYKGGEAFF. CDR3 DNA: TGTGCCAGCAGCGAATATAAGGGCGGTGAAGCTTTCTTT.

The chain uses TRBV7-3 and TRBJ2-1, with a possible D match to TRBD1 (6 bases). Germline CDR1 and CDR2: SGHTA and FQGTGA. The CDR3 runs 13 residues. The V end was cut by 5 bases, the J end by 6 bases, with 11 bases between. The CDR3 sequence is CASSPARGNEQFF. The CDR3 DNA reads as TGTGCCAGCAGCCCGGCCAGGGGCAATGAGCAGTTCTTC.

This rearrangement joins TRBV2 to TRBJ2-1; tentatively, D is TRBD1 or TRBD2 (6 bases each). Germline CDR1 and CDR2: SNHLY and FYNNEI. This CDR3 has 15 residues. Trimming left V 4 bases short and J 6 bases short, with 16 bases between. The CDR3 loop is CASSVETGGGNEQFF. DNA for the CDR3: TGTGCCAGCAGTGTAGAAACAGGAGGGGGCAATGAGCAGTTCTTC.

This clonotype was counted a few times. The chain joins TRBV12-3 or TRBV12-4 to TRBJ2-1, with D tentatively TRBD2 (5 bases). This CDR3 is built from 12 residues. The germline V and J ends were trimmed by 5 bases and 6 bases, with 8 bases remaining between them. DNA of the CDR3: TGTGCCAGCAGTCGGGGTGCCAATGAGCAGTTCTTC. Amino acid sequence: CASSRGANEQFF.

V is TRBV20-1 and J is TRBJ1-5, with D possibly being TRBD1 (6 bases). CDR1 is DFQATT and CDR2 is SNEGSKA in the germline V gene (reference sequence). The CDR3 totals 13 residues. V lost 1 base to trimming and J lost 5 bases, with 9 bases between them. Here the CDR3 DNA reads TGCAGTGCTAGAGGGGGGGGGCATCAGCCCCAGCATTTT. Translating gives CSARGGGHQPQHF.

The chain uses TRBV18 and TRBJ1-1, with D hard to call. V was cut by 3 bases and J by 0 bases, with 11 bases left in between. This CDR3 is built from 15 residues. Looked up from germline, CDR1 is KGHSH and CDR2 is LQKENI. CDR3 region: CASSPRPGMNTEAFF. CDR3 in DNA: TGTGCCAGCTCACCTAGACCTGGGATGAACACTGAAGCTTTCTTT.

The V gene is TRBV6-2 or TRBV6-3, the J gene TRBJ2-4; no firm D call. The germline gives CDR1 MNHEY, CDR2 SVGEGT. The CDR3 runs to 12 residues. Trimming cost V 0 bases and J 9 bases, with 6 bases left between them. The chain's CDR3 is CASSYSNSIQYF. DNA of the CDR3: TGTGCCAGCAGTTACTCGAACTCCATTCAGTACTTC.

This clonotype was detected only once. This may be a read error, as it is one base from a much larger clone. This rearrangement joins TRBV29-1 to TRBJ2-7; 7 bases line up with TRBD1. The germline V gene encodes CDR1 SQVTM and CDR2 ANQGSEA. The CDR3 totals 13 residues. The CDR3 protein is CCVEGQYTYEQYF. CDR3 nucleotides: TGCTGCGTTGAGGGACAGTATACCTACGAGCAGTACTTC.

This clonotype has a handful of counts. The chain combines TRBV29-1 with TRBJ2-1; either TRBD1 or TRBD2 may fit D (5 bases each). Trimming took 8 bases from V and 7 from J, leaving 12 bases between them. The CDR3 runs to 11 residues. CDR1 is SQVTM and CDR2 is ANQGSEA in the germline V gene. The CDR3 coding sequence is TGCAGCAACCGGGACGGGAATGAGCAGTTCTTC. Protein product: CSNRDGNEQFF.

This clonotype came up a few times. The rearrangement links TRBV12-3 or TRBV12-4 to TRBJ1-6; D gene uncertain. There are 15 residues in the CDR3. The ends were cut back, 5 bases at V and 6 bases at J, with 14 bases in the middle. The CDR3 loop is CASSITAGPNSPLHF. In nucleotides, the CDR3 is TGTGCCAGCAGTATTACCGCAGGCCCTAATTCACCCCTCCACTTT.

This chain connects TRBV12-3 or TRBV12-4 to TRBJ1-2; D perhaps matches TRBD1 (5 bases). CDR3 length equals 13 residues. The ends were cut back, 4 bases at V and 3 bases at J, with 9 bases in the middle. The CDR3 nucleotides read TGTGCCAGCAGTTCCCTGGGGGACTATGGCTACACCTTC. Its protein is CASSSLGDYGYTF.